Listed below are T cell receptor beta chains from one sample, sequenced in a study of technical replicates of blood from several donors. Profiling relied on immunoSEQ multiplex PCR, and the TCRdb table lists in-frame clones only, not all of them. This table has about 76,000 clones, roughly 94% appearing once. Sequencing was performed on T cells isolated from PBMCs. These receptors originate from a human donor in good health. CDR3s include the opening cysteine and the closing phenylalanine or tryptophan. The D gene is left open where the match is weak. Not all rows give a size; the values are once, few, many and, for expanded clones, a class.

TRBD1,16,TRBV7-2,TRBJ2-1,-,CASRKSGTGYLNEQFF,TGTGCCAGCAGAAAATCCGGGACAGGGTACCTGAATGAGCAGTTCTTC
-,14,TRBV15,TRBJ1-5,few,CATSRVHRDQPQHF,TGTGCCACCAGCAGAGTCCACAGAGATCAGCCCCAGCATTTT
TRBD1,15,TRBV11-2,TRBJ2-7,-,CASSIRSGGYYEQYF,TGTGCCAGCAGCATCCGCTCAGGGGGTTACTACGAGCAGTACTTC
-,13,TRBV7-6,TRBJ2-7,-,CASSPATSYEQYF,TGTGCCAGCAGCCCCGCGACTAGTTACGAGCAGTACTTC
-,13,TRBV9,TRBJ1-1,-,CASSVGGDTEAFF,TGTGCCAGCAGCGTAGGGGGGGACACTGAAGCTTTCTTT
-,15,TRBV6-5,TRBJ2-6,-,CASSYLSPGANVLTF,TGTGCCAGCAGTTACTTGTCTCCTGGGGCCAACGTCCTGACTTTC
TRBD1,13,TRBV18,TRBJ1-5,-,CAGSGGRSQPQHF,TGTGCCGGCTCAGGGGGCAGGAGTCAGCCCCAGCATTTT
TRBD2,16,TRBV7-8,TRBJ2-5,-,CASSKLGLAGEETQYF,TGTGCCAGCAGCAAATTAGGACTAGCGGGAGAAGAGACCCAGTACTTC
-,12,TRBV6-5,TRBJ1-1,-,CASSLRGTEAFF,TGTGCCAGCAGCCTGCGGGGCACTGAAGCTTTCTTT
-,13,TRBV19,TRBJ1-4,-,CASSIDIGEKLFF,TGTGCCAGTAGTATAGACATCGGGGAAAAACTGTTTTTT
-,14,TRBV27,TRBJ1-3,once,CASSLSLQGNTIYF,TGTGCCAGCAGTTTAAGCCTACAGGGAAACACCATATATTTT
-,12,TRBV5-6,TRBJ2-1,-,CASSLGLGGQFF,TGTGCCAGCAGCTTGGGTTTAGGGGGACAGTTCTTC
TRBD1,14,TRBV6-5,TRBJ1-4,-,CASSPGQGWEKLFF,TGTGCCAGCAGTCCTGGACAGGGTTGGGAAAAACTGTTTTTT
-,15,TRBV5-5,TRBJ2-7,-,CASTPTGESSYEQYF,TGTGCCAGCACCCCGACGGGAGAAAGCTCCTACGAGCAGTACTTC
-,15,TRBV19,TRBJ1-5,-,CASSVLNSSNQPQHF,TGTGCCAGTAGTGTTTTGAACAGTAGCAATCAGCCCCAGCATTTT
-,16,TRBV11-2,TRBJ2-3,-,CASSSDYQRNTDTQYF,TGTGCCAGCAGCTCGGACTACCAAAGGAACACAGATACGCAGTATTTT
-,14,TRBV5-1,TRBJ2-5,-,CASSLRQARETQYF,TGCGCCAGCAGCCTCCGACAAGCCCGGGAGACCCAGTACTTC
-,13,TRBV25-1,TRBJ1-6,-,CASSDSPNSPLHF,TGTGCCAGCAGCGACTCTCCTAATTCACCCCTCCACTTT
TRBD2,14,TRBV9,TRBJ2-1,-,CASSPSGRYNEQFF,TGTGCCAGCAGCCCTAGCGGGCGATACAATGAGCAGTTCTTC
-,16,TRBV5-1,TRBJ2-1,-,CASSLKPPTSYNEQFF,TGCGCCAGCAGCTTGAAACCGCCGACTAGCTACAATGAGCAGTTCTTC
TRBD2,15,TRBV11-3,TRBJ2-1,-,CASSLGLAGFNEQFF,TGTGCCAGCAGCTTAGGACTAGCGGGGTTCAATGAGCAGTTCTTC
-,15,TRBV2,TRBJ2-3,-,CAGSPGAILTDTQYF,TGTGCCGGGTCTCCAGGGGCCATTCTCACAGATACGCAGTATTTT
TRBD1,14,TRBV5-1,TRBJ1-4,once,CASSLQGLHEKLFF,TGCGCCAGCAGCTTACAGGGGTTGCATGAAAAACTGTTTTTT
TRBD2,15,TRBV9,TRBJ2-5,-,CASSAPVLAGETQYF,TGTGCCAGCAGCGCACCCGTTCTAGCGGGAGAGACCCAGTACTTC
-,13,TRBV27,TRBJ1-5,-,CASSFRGNQPQHF,TGTGCCAGCAGTTTTAGAGGGAATCAGCCCCAGCATTTT
-,16,TRBV5-6,TRBJ2-7,-,CASSFRPGDRTYEQYF,TGTGCCAGCAGCTTCCGCCCAGGGGATCGGACCTACGAGCAGTACTTC
-,11,TRBV6-5,TRBJ1-1,-,CASSYGAEAFF,TGTGCCAGCAGTTACGGGGCCGAAGCTTTCTTT
-,14,TRBV6-5,TRBJ1-1,-,CASGLTGKNTEAFF,TGTGCCAGCGGCCTTACAGGGAAGAACACTGAAGCTTTCTTT
TRBD1,15,TRBV5-1,TRBJ2-2,-,CASSLSGGNTGELFF,TGCGCCAGCAGCTTGTCAGGGGGGAACACCGGGGAGCTGTTTTTT
TRBD1,14,TRBV7-2,TRBJ2-7,-,CASSRTGDLYEQYF,TGTGCCAGCAGCCGGACAGGGGACCTCTACGAGCAGTACTTC
TRBD2,14,TRBV6-4,TRBJ2-1,-,CASRTMASGTEQFF,TGTGCCAGCCGAACCATGGCTAGCGGGACTGAGCAGTTCTTC
-,16,TRBV5-5,TRBJ1-4,-,CASSLPLDRLNEKLFF,TGTGCCAGCAGCTTGCCCCTGGACAGACTAAATGAAAAACTGTTTTTT
-,15,TRBV4-1,TRBJ2-7,-,CASSQGLQTNYEQYF,TGCGCCAGCAGCCAAGGGTTGCAGACAAACTACGAGCAGTACTTC
TRBD1,16,TRBV6-5,TRBJ1-4,-,CASSYSTPGGNEKLFF,TGTGCCAGCAGTTACTCGACGCCAGGGGGGAATGAAAAACTGTTTTTT
TRBD2,16,TRBV27,TRBJ2-1,-,CASSLGLAGGNNEQFF,TGTGCCAGCAGTTTAGGTTTAGCGGGAGGGAACAATGAGCAGTTCTTC
TRBD2,15,TRBV5-1,TRBJ2-2,-,CASSLEREVTGELFF,TGCGCCAGCAGCTTGGAGCGGGAGGTCACCGGGGAGCTGTTTTTT
-,13,TRBV2,TRBJ1-1,few,CASSGQMNTEAFF,TGTGCCAGCAGTGGACAGATGAACACTGAAGCTTTCTTT
TRBD2,17,TRBV30,TRBJ2-5,-,CAWSVRSGRPSKETQYF,TGTGCCTGGAGTGTACGGAGCGGGAGGCCAAGTAAAGAGACCCAGTACTTC
-,13,TRBV6-1,TRBJ1-5,-,CASEAGGNQPQHF,TGTGCCAGCGAGGCAGGGGGCAATCAGCCCCAGCATTTT
-,14,TRBV28,TRBJ2-7,-,CASSLLSSPYEQYF,TGTGCCAGCAGTTTACTTAGCTCCCCCTACGAGCAGTACTTC
TRBD1,17,TRBV4-3,TRBJ1-1,-,CASSQASGTGESAGAFF,TGCGCCAGCAGCCAAGCATCTGGGACAGGCGAATCCGCAGGGGCTTTCTTT
-,15,TRBV13,TRBJ1-1,-,CASSLGGETATEAFF,TGTGCCAGCAGCTTAGGTGGGGAGACCGCCACTGAAGCTTTCTTT
-,14,TRBV6-5,TRBJ1-1,-,CASSYFGWNTEAFF,TGTGCCAGCAGTTACTTCGGGTGGAACACTGAAGCTTTCTTT
TRBD1,14,TRBV30,TRBJ2-6,-,CAWRTGAGANVLTF,TGTGCCTGGAGGACAGGGGCGGGGGCCAACGTCCTGACTTTC
-,14,TRBV30,TRBJ2-7,-,CAWSLTGSSYEQYF,TGTGCCTGGAGCCTCACAGGGAGCTCCTACGAGCAGTACTTC
-,15,TRBV30,TRBJ1-2,-,CAWTEPGLTNYGYTF,TGTGCCTGGACAGAACCGGGACTGACTAACTATGGCTACACCTTC
-,14,TRBV27,TRBJ2-1,-,CASSLVVERDEQFF,TGTGCCAGCAGTTTAGTAGTGGAGAGGGATGAGCAGTTCTTC
-,14,TRBV19,TRBJ1-4,-,CASSRDRRNEKLFF,TGTGCCAGTAGTCGCGACAGACGTAATGAAAAACTGTTTTTT
TRBD1,14,TRBV7-9,TRBJ1-1,-,CASSLRDSGPSAFF,TGTGCCAGCAGCTTACGGGACAGCGGCCCATCCGCTTTCTTT
TRBD1,12,TRBV6-5,TRBJ2-7,-,CASSYSTGGQYF,TGTGCCAGCAGTTACTCAACAGGGGGCCAGTACTTC
TRBD1,13,TRBV19,TRBJ1-2,-,CASSVNRGSGYTF,TGTGCCAGTAGTGTTAACAGGGGAAGCGGCTACACCTTC
TRBD1,15,TRBV6-1,TRBJ1-2,-,CASSEKPGTAHGYTF,TGTGCCAGCAGTGAAAAACCTGGGACAGCGCATGGCTACACCTTC